This T cell receptor (beta chain) was captured in a study of CD8 T cells in ankylosing spondylitis. Whole-study results and caveats: The study looked at matched synovial fluid samples from ankylosing spondylitis patients. Disease-linked clones were reported to be significantly enriched there. A number of the motif variants had already been described in reactive arthritis synovial fluid and blood. It appeared that ankylosing spondylitis blood was characterized by a TCR beta motif of several highly homologous variants. Clones that were linked to disease were CD8+ and were relatively rare in peripheral blood.

This CDR3 comprises 13 residues. Trimming shortened V by 2 bases and J by 8 bases, and 13 bases separated the two germline ends. Per the germline V gene, CDR1 is SGHRS and CDR2 is YFSETQ. Each CDR3 protein gets one entry after TCRdb re-called the 5' RACE reads with MiXCR. The table has around 160,000 distinct CDR3 sequences, 11% seen once. This clonotype occurred many times. Its antigen is undetermined. Sequenced input: blood, either unsorted or a sorted T cell fraction (not recorded which). This chain uses TRBV5-1 with TRBJ1-2; D gene ambiguous. The clonotype was recovered from a male donor with ankylosing spondylitis or in good health (not recorded which). CDR3 bases: TGCGCCAGCAGCTTATCACCCGGGAGCGGCTACACCTTC. Translation gives CASSLSPGSGYTF.